This note documents a single T cell receptor beta chain sequence. The count of this clone is one. This clone's antigen is unknown. Qualities for individual bases were not recorded, and no much larger clone is one base off. This sample was included in a study of OX40 agonist ivuxolimab in advanced cancers. Context from the whole study: The costimulatory receptor OX40 (CD134) was targeted by ivuxolimab, a fully human IgG2 agonistic monoclonal antibody. Peripheral TCRbeta sequencing was intended to test whether TCR sequence diversity was altered and clonal T-cell expansion was caused by ivuxolimab. Prior anti-PD-1, anti-PD-L1 or anti-CTLA-4 therapy was permitted, and checkpoint inhibitors had been received by about 36% of dose-escalation patients. Of the roughly 50 dose-escalation patients, hepatocellular carcinoma was present in about 20, melanoma in approximately 15, renal cell carcinoma in 9 and head and neck cancer in 9. In the dose-escalation cohort, roughly four fifths of patients were male, and the mean age was around 60 years, with a range of about 20 to 79. The paper covers the monotherapy dose-escalation part of the phase I ivuxolimab trial, which included N ≈ 57 patients. Intravenous ivuxolimab was administered to patients every 2 weeks at six dose levels: 0.01, 0.1, 0.3, 1.5, 3 and 10 mg/kg. Three dose-escalation patients achieved partial responses, one with hepatocellular carcinoma and two with cutaneous melanoma.

Study-wide conclusions, independent of this receptor: Low levels of normalized T-cell clonal expansion were also shown by some nonresponding patients. In the 0.1-3.0 mg/kg groups, partial responders had among the lowest normalized peripheral clonal expansion, particularly in CD8+ T cells. At doses of 0.1 to 3.0 mg/kg, clonal expansion of both CD4+ and CD8+ blood T cells was observed from baseline to week 6. The antigen specificity of the peripheral T cells that underwent clonal expansion was not determined. After ivuxolimab, CD8+ T cells had more expanded clones than CD4+ T cells on average.

Between the V and J ends, shortened by 2 bases and 1 base respectively, the junction contains 15 bases. The CDR3 holds 16 amino acids from the cysteine to the phenylalanine. Only CDR3 DNA is held: 48 bases, read in frame from base 1. The germline V gene provides CDR1 SGHRS and CDR2 YFSETQ. Genomic DNA was extracted from sorted cells for sequencing of the TCRbeta CDR3 region. The immunoSEQ Assay was used to sequence the TCRbeta CDR3 regions. In its TCRdb copy, this immuneACCESS table keeps in-frame sequences only and misses some clones. Where compared with another copy, unresolved V genes explain less than half of these, and the others have no known cause. The sample table lists about 96,000 clones, roughly four fifths of them with a count of one. 5.8% of the sample is taken by the ten largest. Patients with a history of autoimmune disease or receiving systemic immunosuppression were excluded from the trial. Peripheral blood for TCR sequencing was collected from all dose cohorts at baseline, on cycle 4 day 1, and on cycle 7 day 1. The samples were taken from a phase I, first-in-human, multicenter, open-label dose-escalation trial of ivuxolimab. Adults with locally advanced or metastatic melanoma, renal cell carcinoma, hepatocellular carcinoma or head and neck squamous cell carcinoma were enrolled in the trial. CD4+ and CD8+ T cells were sorted separately from peripheral blood before TCR sequencing.

The clonotype was recovered from an adult with an advanced solid tumor such as melanoma, head and neck, liver or kidney cancer. Sample: CD4+ or CD8+ T cells sorted from blood, taken in a trial of the OX40 agonist ivuxolimab. The chain joins TRBV5-1 to TRBJ1-1; no D gene call is confident. Here the CDR3 is given as CASSLGIQGPNTEAFF. The bases are TGCGCCAGCAGCTTAGGAATACAAGGGCCGAACACTGAAGCTTTCTTT.